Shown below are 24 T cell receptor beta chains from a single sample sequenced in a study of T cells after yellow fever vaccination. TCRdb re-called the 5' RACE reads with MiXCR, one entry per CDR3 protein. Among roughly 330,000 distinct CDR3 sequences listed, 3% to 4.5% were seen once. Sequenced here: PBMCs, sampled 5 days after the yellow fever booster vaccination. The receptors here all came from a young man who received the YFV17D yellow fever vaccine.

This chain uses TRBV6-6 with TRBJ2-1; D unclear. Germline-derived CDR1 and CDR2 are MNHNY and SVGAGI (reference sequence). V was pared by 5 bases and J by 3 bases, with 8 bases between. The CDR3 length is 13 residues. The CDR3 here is CASSPTHYNEQFF. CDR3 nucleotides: TGTGCCAGCAGTCCTACACACTACAATGAGCAGTTCTTC.

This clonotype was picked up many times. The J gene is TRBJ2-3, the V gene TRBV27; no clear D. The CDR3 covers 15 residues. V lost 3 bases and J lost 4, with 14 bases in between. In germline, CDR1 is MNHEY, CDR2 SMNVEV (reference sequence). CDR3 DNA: TGTGCCAGCAGTTTTTGGGCCAGACGGGCAGATACGCAGTATTTT. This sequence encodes CASSFWARRADTQYF.

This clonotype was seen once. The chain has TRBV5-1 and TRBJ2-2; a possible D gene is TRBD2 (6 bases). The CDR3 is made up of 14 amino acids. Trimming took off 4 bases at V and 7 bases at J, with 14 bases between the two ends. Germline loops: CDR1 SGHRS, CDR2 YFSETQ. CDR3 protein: CASSPGTSGGELFF. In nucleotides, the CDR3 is TGCGCCAGCAGCCCGGGGACTTCGGGCGGGGAGCTGTTTTTT. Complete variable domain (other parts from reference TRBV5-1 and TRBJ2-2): KAGVTQTPRYLIKTRGQQVTLSCSPISGHRSVSWYQQTPGQGLQFLFEYFSETQRNKGNFPGRFSGRQFSNSRSEMNVSTLELGDSALYLCASSPGTSGGELFFGEGSRLTVL.

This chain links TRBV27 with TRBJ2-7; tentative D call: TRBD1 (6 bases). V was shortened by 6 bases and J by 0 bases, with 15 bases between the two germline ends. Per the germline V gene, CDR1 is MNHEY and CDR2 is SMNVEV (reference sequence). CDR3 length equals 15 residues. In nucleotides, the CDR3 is TGTGCCAGCAGCCGTACAGGGACCAGCTCCTACGAGCAGTACTTC. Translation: CASSRTGTSSYEQYF.

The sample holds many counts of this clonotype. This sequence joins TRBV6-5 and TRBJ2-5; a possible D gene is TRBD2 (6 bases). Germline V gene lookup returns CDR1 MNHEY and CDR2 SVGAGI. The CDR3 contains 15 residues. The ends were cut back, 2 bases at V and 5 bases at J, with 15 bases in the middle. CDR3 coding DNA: TGTGCCAGCAGTTACGAGGACGGGCTAGCGGAGACCCAGTACTTC. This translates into CASSYEDGLAETQYF.

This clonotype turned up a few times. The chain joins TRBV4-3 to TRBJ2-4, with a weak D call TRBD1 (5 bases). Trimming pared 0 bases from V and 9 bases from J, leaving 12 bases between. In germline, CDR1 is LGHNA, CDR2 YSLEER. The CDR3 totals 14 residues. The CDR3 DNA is TGCGCCAGCAGCCAAGACAGGGTTCCAAGCATTCAGTACTTC. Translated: CASSQDRVPSIQYF.

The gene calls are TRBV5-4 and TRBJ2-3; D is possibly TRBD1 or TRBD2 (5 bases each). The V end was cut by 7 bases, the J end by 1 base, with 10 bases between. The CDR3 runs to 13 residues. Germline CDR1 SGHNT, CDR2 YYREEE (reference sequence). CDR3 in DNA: TGTGCCAGCCGGGGACCCCGCACAGATACGCAGTATTTT. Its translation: CASRGPRTDTQYF.

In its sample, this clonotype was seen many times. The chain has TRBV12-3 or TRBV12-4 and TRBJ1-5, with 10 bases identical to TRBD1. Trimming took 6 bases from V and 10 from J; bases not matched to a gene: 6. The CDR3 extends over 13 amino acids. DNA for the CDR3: TGTGCCAGCAGAGGGACAGGGGCCGAACCCCAGCATTTT. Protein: CASRGTGAEPQHF.

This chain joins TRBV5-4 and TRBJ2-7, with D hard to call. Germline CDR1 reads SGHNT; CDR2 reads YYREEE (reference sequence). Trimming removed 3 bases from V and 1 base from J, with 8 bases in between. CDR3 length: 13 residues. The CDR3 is CASSSDRSYEQYV. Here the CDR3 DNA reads TGTGCCAGCAGCTCGGACCGTTCCTACGAGCAGTACGTC.

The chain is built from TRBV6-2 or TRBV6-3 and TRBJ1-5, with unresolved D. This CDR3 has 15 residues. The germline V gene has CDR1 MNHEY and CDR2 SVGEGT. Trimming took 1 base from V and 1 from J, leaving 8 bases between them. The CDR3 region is CASSYFGLSNQPQHF. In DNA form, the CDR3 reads TGTGCCAGCAGTTACTTCGGGCTAAGCAATCAGCCCCAGCATTTT.

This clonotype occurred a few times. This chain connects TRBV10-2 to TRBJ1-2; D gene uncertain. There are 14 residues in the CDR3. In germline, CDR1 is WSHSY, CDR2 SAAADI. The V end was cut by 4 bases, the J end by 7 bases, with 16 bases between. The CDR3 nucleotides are TGCGCCAGCAGTGGTGAGACGCTGCGCAGTGGCTACACCTTC. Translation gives CASSGETLRSGYTF.

The CDR3 region is CASSEIAGSGYTF. The CDR3 DNA reads TGTGCCAGCAGTGAAATAGCAGGGTCTGGCTACACCTTC. The chain links TRBV2 to TRBJ1-2, with D maybe TRBD1 (5 bases). The CDR3 runs 13 residues. The ends were cut back, 2 bases at V and 7 bases at J, with 11 bases in the middle. Looked up from germline, CDR1 is SNHLY and CDR2 is FYNNEI.

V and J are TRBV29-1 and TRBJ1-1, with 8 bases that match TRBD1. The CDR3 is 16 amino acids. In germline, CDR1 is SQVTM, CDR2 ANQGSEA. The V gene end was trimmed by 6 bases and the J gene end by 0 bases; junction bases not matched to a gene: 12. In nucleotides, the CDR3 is TGCAGCGTGACCGGGACAGGCGGATATCTGAACACTGAAGCTTTCTTT. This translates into CSVTGTGGYLNTEAFF. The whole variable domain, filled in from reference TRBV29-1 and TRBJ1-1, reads SAVISQKPSRDICQRGTSLTIQCQVDSQVTMMFWYRQQPGQSLTLIATANQGSEATYESGFVIDKFPISRPNLTFSTLTVSNMSPEDSSIYLCSVTGTGGYLNTEAFFGQGTRLTVV.

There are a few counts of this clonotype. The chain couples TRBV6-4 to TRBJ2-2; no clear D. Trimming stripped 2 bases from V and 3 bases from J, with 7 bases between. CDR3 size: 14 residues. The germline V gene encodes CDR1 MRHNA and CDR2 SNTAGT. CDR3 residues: CASSDGPDTGELFF. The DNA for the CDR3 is TGTGCCAGCAGTGACGGACCTGACACCGGGGAGCTGTTTTTT.

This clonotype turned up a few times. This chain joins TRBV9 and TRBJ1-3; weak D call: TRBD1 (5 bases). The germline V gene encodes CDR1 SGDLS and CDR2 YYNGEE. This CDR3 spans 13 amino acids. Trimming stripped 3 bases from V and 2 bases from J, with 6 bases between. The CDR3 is CASSAGPGNTIYF. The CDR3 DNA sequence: TGTGCCAGCAGCGCGGGACCTGGAAACACCATATATTTT.

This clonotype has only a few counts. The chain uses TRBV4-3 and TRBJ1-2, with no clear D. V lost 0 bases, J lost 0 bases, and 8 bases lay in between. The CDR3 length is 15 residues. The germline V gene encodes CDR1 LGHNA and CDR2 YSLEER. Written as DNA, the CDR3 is TGCGCCAGCAGCCAAGAAACGGCCACTAACTATGGCTACACCTTC. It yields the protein CASSQETATNYGYTF.

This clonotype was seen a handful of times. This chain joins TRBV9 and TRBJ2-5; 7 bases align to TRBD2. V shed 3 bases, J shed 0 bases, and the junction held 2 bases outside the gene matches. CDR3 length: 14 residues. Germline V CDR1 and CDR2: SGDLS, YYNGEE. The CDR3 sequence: CASSAGLYQETQYF. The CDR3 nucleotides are TGTGCCAGCAGCGCGGGACTATACCAAGAGACCCAGTACTTC.

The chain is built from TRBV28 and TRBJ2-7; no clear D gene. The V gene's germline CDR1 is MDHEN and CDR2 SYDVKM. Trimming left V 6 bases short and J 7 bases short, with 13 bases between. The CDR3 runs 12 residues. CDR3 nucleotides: TGTGCCAGCAGCCGCGTGGGGTGGGAGCAGTACGTC. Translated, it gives CASSRVGWEQYV.

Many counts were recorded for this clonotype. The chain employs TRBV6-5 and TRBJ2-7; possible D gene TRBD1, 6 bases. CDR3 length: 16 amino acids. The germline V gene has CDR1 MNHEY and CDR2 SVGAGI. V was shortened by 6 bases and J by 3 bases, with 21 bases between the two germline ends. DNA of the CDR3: TGTGCCAGCAGCCCCCGCCAAACAGGGTTAGACTACGAGCAGTACTTC. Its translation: CASSPRQTGLDYEQYF.

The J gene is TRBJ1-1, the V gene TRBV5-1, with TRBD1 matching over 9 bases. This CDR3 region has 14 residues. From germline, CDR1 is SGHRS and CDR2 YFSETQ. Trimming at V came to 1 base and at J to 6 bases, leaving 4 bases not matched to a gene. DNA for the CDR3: TGCGCCAGCAGCTTGACAGGGGGCTCGGCTGAAGCTTTCTTT. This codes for CASSLTGGSAEAFF.

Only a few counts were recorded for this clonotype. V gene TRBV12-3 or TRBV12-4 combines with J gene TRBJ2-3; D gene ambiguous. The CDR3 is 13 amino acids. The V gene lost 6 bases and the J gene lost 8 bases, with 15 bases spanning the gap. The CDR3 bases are TGTGCCAGCAGAAGTCCGGGCTTCGGTACGCAGTATTTT. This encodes CASRSPGFGTQYF.

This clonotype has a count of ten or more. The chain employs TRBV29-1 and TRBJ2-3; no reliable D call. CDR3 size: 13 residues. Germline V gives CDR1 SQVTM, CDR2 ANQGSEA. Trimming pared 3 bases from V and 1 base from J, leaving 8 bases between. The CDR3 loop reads CSVEVTRTDTQYF. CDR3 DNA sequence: TGCAGCGTTGAGGTCACCCGCACAGATACGCAGTATTTT.

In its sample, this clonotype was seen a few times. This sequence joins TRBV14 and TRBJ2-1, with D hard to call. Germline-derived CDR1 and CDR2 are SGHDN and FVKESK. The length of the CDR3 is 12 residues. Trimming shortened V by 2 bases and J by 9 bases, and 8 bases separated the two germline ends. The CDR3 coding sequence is TGTGCCAGCAGCCAAAGCCTAGTTGAGCAGTTCTTC. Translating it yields CASSQSLVEQFF.

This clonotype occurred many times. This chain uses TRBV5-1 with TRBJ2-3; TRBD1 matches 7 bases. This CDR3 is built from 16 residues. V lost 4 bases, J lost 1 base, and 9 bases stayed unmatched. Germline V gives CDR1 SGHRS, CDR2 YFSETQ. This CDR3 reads CASSPEAGTGTDTQYF. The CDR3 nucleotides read TGCGCCAGCAGCCCCGAAGCCGGGACAGGCACAGATACGCAGTATTTT. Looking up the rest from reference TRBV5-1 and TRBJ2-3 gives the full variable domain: KAGVTQTPRYLIKTRGQQVTLSCSPISGHRSVSWYQQTPGQGLQFLFEYFSETQRNKGNFPGRFSGRQFSNSRSEMNVSTLELGDSALYLCASSPEAGTGTDTQYFGPGTRLTVL.